The source of this TCR beta chain is a study of glioma-infiltrating T cells. General study findings and limits: Very few CDR3 sequences were shared between tissue and blood. Non-neoplastic patients had below-expected tissue-blood divergence, while all gliomas exceeded expectation.

Using RNA template, CDR3s of TCR alpha and beta were amplified with iRepertoire arm-PCR. For one-step reverse transcription and amplification, about 90-450 ng of tissue mRNA or PBMC total RNA was used. TCRdb called the multiplex PCR reads again in MiXCR, with one record for every CDR3 protein. The table lists under 200,000 distinct CDR3 sequences, approximately 30% of them singletons, with around 21% in the top ten. The CDR3 sequence is 12 residues long. The V gene lost 0 bases and the J gene lost 7 bases, with 8 bases spanning the gap. Germline V gene lookup returns CDR1 DFQATT and CDR2 SNEGSKA (reference sequence). Of note for this clonotype: Its antigen is undetermined.

The TCR comes from a human donor with low-grade glioma or glioblastoma, undergoing nonglioma brain surgery, or in good health (not recorded which). The V and J genes are TRBV20-1 and TRBJ2-3; no clear D gene. The sequenced sample consisted of glioma tissue, nonneoplastic brain tissue, or PBMCs (not recorded which). CDR3 residues: CSARDRAHTQYF. In nucleotides, the CDR3 is TGCAGTGCTAGAGATAGGGCGCATACGCAGTATTTT.